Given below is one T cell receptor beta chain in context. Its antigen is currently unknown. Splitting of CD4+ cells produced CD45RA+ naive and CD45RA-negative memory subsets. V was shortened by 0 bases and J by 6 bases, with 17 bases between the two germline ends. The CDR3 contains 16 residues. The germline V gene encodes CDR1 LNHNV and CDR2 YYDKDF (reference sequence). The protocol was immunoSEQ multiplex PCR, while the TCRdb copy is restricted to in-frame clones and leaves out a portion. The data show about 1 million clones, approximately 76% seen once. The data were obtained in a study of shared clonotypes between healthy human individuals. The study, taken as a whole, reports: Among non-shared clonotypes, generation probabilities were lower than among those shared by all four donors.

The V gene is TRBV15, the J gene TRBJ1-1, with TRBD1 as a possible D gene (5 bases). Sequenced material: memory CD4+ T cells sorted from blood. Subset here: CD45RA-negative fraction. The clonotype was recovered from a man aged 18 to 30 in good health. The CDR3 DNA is TGTGCCACCAGCAGAGATCGAGGAGGGGCGGGGGCTGAAGCTTTCTTT. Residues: CATSRDRGGAGAEAFF.